The following is a TCR beta chain sequence with its context. Its antigen target is currently unknown. Base qualities are not recorded, but no much larger clone differs from it by a single base. One collaborating source in Seattle enrolled patients while the patients were actively infected and followed the patients over time throughout the course of disease. Whole blood was collected in K2EDTA tubes by collaborating institutions according to the institutions' own protocols. For TCRbeta analysis, collaborator samples were shipped as frozen whole blood, as isolated PBMCs, or as DNA extracted from either sample type. TCRbeta CDR3 regions were amplified from genomic DNA using the immunoSEQ Assay, a bias-controlled multiplex PCR. Per the original workflow: Nucleated cell counts per sample were estimated from amplification of reference gene primers within the assay. To quantify the absolute abundance of each unique TCRbeta CDR3 rearrangement, sequence reads were collapsed and filtered. For each sample, productive Simpson clonality was calculated as the square root of Simpson's diversity index across productive rearrangements. Sourced from immuneACCESS, this table was stored by TCRdb with only in-frame sequences that have V and J called. A share of the clones is absent; for the studies checked, an unresolved V gene accounts for under half, and the remainder has no known explanation. D and trimming were read from the DNA, whereas the V and J calls and clone size are those reported in that table. Across this sample there are around 400,000 clones, with more than 75% seen only once. Together, the top ten hold 2.3% of the sample.

The data originate from a study of blood T cell repertoires in COVID-19 (dated by TCRdb to 2020 to 2021). In terms of the full investigation: Samples covering the acute and convalescent phases of COVID-19 were provided by collaborators in the United States, Italy and Spain. The material from the prospective study consisted of cDNA or gDNA derived from T cells, B-cell-depleted T cells, or PBMCs. Subjects who had been exposed to COVID-19, were actively infected with it, or had recovered from it provided the deeply sampled blood TCRbeta repertoires that made up the dataset. A freely available public database, intended as a resource for researchers studying the immune response to SARS-CoV-2, is where the repertoires were released. The samples were drawn from two sources: the first 160 participants of the ongoing ImmuneRACE study, and over 1,000 subjects contributed by 6 global collaborators. A de-identified subject ID, COVID-19 status, age in years and sex were almost always included in the sample metadata. Where HLA class I and class II types were available, the types were taken from metadata supplied by the sample provider, not from assay-based typing.

The CDR3 contains 13 residues, cysteine and phenylalanine counted. Left in the record is the CDR3 DNA by itself, 39 bases read in frame from the first base. CDR1 is given as LNHDA and CDR2 as SQIVND, both from the germline V gene (reference sequence). V lost 1 base and J lost 7 bases; the stretch between them is 8 bases long. Broader findings and caveats from the paper: Clinical and demographic metadata were provided uncurated, with the amount varying by source and participant.

The sequenced sample consisted of peripheral blood. The clonotype originates from a woman aged 60-75 years with COVID-19, enrolled during active disease. The chain is encoded by TRBV19 joined to TRBJ2-1; a weak D assignment points to TRBD2 (5 bases agree). The bases are TGTGCCAGTAGTATAGCAACGGGGAATGAGCAGTTCTTC. Its protein reads: CASSIATGNEQFF.